The 2 T cell receptor beta chains below all came from one sample that was sequenced in a study of beta chain features in type 1 diabetes. Study findings and constraints: All four CD4+ subsets of Type 1 diabetes patients contained TCRB CDR3s that were moderately but significantly shorter.

These receptors are not linked to any known antigen. Isolated RNA was reverse transcribed in full, so expressed TCRB transcripts were sequenced. Repertoires were generated with immunoSEQ multiplex PCR, while TCRdb's copy carries only in-frame clones and drops some. The sample has 100,000 to 150,000 clones, 15% to 20% seen once; the top ten hold around 2.6%. The specimen sequenced was central memory CD4+ T cells from blood. These receptors were collected from a man between 18 and 29 years old with type 1 diabetes.

The rearrangement uses TRBV30 and TRBJ1-2; no definite D call. The length of the CDR3 is 14 residues. Germline assignment: CDR1 GTSNPN and CDR2 SVGIG (reference sequence). V lost 5 bases, J lost 3 bases, and 16 bases lay in between. CDR3 DNA: TGTGCCTGGTCTCCCGTGGATGTGGACTATGGCTACACCTTC. Protein product: CAWSPVDVDYGYTF.

This clone was detected many times. The rearrangement joins TRBV10-3 to TRBJ2-7; D possibly corresponds to TRBD1 (5 bases). CDR1 and CDR2 from the germline V gene are ENHRY and SYGVKD. V gave up 6 bases and J gave up 3 bases, with 18 bases separating them. CDR3 length: 15 residues. The CDR3 nucleotides are TGTGCCATCAGCTCAGGGCCGAGACAGAACTACGAGCAGTACTTC. It is translated as CAISSGPRQNYEQYF.